The present T cell receptor beta chain was sequenced within a study of blood T cell repertoires in COVID-19. Turning to the study itself: Sites across the United States, Italy and Spain contributed samples from acute and convalescent COVID-19. In each case, the material was cDNA or gDNA derived from T cells, B-cell-depleted T cells, or PBMCs.

The authors' processing: Estimates of nucleated cell counts were drawn from the amplification of reference gene primers. Clones were sequenced by immunoSEQ multiplex PCR, and TCRdb holds only the in-frame ones, with some missing. V, J and clone size reflect that table, while D and trimming were determined from the DNA. The data show roughly 95,000 clones, 82% seen once. This CDR3 comprises 16 residues. Germline assignment: CDR1 KGHDR and CDR2 SFDVKD. V shed 5 bases, J shed 0 bases, and the junction held 6 bases outside the gene matches. The V gene is TRBV24-1, the J gene TRBJ2-1; 7 bases fit TRBD2. The specimen sequenced was peripheral blood. The clonotype comes from a man older than 75 with acute or convalescent COVID-19. The CDR3 region is CATSVGGRASYNEQFF. CDR3 DNA sequence: TGTGCCACCAGTGTGGGCGGGAGAGCCTCCTACAATGAGCAGTTCTTC.